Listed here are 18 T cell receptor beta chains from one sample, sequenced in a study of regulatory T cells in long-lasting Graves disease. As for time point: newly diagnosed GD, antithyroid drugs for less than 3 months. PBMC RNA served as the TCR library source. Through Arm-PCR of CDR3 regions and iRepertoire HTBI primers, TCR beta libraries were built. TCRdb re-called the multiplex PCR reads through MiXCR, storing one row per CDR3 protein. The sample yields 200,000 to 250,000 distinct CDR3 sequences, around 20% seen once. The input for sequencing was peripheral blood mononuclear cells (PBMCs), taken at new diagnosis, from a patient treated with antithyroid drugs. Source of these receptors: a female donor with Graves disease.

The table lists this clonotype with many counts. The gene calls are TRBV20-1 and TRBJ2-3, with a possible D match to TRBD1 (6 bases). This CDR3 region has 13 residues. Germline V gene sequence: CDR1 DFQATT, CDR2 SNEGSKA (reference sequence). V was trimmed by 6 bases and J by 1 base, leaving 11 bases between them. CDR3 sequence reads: CSAQGRGTDTQYF. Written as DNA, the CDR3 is TGCAGTGCACAGGGTAGGGGCACAGATACGCAGTATTTT.

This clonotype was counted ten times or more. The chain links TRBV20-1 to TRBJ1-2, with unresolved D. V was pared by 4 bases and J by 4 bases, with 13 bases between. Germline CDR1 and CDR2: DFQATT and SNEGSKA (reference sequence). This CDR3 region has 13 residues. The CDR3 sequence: CSAIKVQFYGYTF. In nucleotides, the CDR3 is TGCAGTGCTATAAAGGTCCAGTTCTATGGCTACACCTTC.

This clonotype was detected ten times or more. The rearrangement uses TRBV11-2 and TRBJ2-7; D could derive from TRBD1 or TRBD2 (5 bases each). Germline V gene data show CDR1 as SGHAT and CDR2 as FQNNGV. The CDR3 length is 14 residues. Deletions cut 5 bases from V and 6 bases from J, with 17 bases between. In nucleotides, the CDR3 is TGTGCCAGCAGCCTCGGGGCCCCCCCGCTCGAGCAGTACTTC. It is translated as CASSLGAPPLEQYF. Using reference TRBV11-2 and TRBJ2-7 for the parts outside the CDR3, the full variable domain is EAGVAQSPRYKIIEKRQSVAFWCNPISGHATLYWYQQILGQGPKLLIQFQNNGVVDDSQLPKDRFSAERLKGVDSTLKIQPAKLEDSAVYLCASSLGAPPLEQYFGPGTRLTVT.

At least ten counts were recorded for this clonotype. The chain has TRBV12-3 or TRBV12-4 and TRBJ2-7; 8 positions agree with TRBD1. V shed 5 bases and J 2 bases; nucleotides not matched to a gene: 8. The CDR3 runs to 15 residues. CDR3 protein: CASSVRQGTPYEQYF. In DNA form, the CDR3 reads TGTGCCAGCAGTGTCAGACAGGGGACCCCCTACGAGCAGTACTTC.

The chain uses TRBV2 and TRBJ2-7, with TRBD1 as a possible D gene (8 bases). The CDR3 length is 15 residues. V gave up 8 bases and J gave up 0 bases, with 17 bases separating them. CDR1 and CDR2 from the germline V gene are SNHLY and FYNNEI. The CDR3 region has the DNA TGTGCCAGCTGCCGGGACAGGACTAGCTCCTACGAGCAGTACTTC. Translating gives CASCRDRTSSYEQYF.

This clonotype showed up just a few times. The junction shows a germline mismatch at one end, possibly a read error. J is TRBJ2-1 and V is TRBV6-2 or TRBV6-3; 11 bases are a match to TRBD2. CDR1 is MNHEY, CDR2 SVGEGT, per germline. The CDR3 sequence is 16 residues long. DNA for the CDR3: TGTGCCAGCAGTCCCGGGACTAGCGGAAACTACAATGGGCAGTTCTTC. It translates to CASSPGTSGNYNGQFF.

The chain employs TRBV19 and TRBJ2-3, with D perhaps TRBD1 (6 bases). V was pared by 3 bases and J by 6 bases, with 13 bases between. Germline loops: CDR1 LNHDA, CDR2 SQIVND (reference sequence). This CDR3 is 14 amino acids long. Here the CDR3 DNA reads TGTGCCAGTAGTATTCTTGATCAGGGGGATACGCAGTATTTT. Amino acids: CASSILDQGDTQYF.

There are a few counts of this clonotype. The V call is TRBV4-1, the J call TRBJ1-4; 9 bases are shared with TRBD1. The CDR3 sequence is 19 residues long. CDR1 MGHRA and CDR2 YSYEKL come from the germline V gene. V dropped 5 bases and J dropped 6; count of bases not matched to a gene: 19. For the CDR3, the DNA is TGCGCCAGCAGCTTCGACCTAATACTAACCCGGGACAGGGATGAAAAACTGTTTTTT. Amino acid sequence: CASSFDLILTRDRDEKLFF.

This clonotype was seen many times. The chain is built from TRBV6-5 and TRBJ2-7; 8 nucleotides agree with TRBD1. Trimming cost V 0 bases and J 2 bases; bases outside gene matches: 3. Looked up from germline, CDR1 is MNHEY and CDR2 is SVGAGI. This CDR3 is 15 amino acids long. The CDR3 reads CASSYSGTGPYEQYF. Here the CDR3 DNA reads TGTGCCAGCAGTTACTCCGGGACAGGCCCCTACGAGCAGTACTTC.

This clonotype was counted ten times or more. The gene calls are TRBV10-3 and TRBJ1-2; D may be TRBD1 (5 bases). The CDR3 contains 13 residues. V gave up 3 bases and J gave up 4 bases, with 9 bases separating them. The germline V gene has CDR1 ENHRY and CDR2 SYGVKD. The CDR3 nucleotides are TGTGCCATCAGTGAAGGAAGGGGCTATGGCTACACCTTC. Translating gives CAISEGRGYGYTF.

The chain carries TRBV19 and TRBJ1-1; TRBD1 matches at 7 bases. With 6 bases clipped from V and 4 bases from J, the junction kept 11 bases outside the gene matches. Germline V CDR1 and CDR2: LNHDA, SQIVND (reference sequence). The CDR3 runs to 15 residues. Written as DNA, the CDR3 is TGTGCCAGTAGCGAGGGGGCGCATGGAGTCACTGAAGCTTTCTTT. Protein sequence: CASSEGAHGVTEAFF.

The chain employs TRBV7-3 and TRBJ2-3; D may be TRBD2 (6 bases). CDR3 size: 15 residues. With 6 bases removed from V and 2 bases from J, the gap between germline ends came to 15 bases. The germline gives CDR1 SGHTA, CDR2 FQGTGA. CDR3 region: CASSQTGTHTDTQYF. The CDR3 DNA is TGTGCCAGCAGTCAAACCGGGACTCACACAGATACGCAGTATTTT.

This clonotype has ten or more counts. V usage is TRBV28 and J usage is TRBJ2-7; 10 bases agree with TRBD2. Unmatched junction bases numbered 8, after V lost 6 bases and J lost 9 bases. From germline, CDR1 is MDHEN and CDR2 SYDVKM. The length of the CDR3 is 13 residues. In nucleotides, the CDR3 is TGTGCCAGCAGGTTTGGAAAGCGGGGGGGGCAGTACTTC. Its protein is CASRFGKRGGQYF.

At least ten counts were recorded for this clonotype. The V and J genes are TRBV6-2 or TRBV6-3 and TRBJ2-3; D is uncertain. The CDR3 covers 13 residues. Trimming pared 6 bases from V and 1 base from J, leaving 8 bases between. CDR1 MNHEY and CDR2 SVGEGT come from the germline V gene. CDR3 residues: CASRPAGTDTQYF. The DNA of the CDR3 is TGTGCCAGCAGGCCCGCGGGCACAGATACGCAGTATTTT.

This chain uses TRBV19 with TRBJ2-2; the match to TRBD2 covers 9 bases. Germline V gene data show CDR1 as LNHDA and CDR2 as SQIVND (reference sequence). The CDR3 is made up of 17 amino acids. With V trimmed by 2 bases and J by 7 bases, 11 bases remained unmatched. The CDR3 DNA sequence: TGTGCCAGTAGTATATCATTAGCGGGGGCTCAGAGCGGGGAGCTGTTTTTT. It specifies CASSISLAGAQSGELFF.

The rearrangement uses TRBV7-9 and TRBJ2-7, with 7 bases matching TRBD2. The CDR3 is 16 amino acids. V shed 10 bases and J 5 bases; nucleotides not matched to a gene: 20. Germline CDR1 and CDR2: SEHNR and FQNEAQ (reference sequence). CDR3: CATQSSVRSGVHEQYF. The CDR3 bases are TGTGCCACCCAGTCCAGCGTGAGGAGCGGGGTTCACGAGCAGTACTTC. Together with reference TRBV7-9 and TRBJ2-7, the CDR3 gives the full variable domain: DTGVSQNPRHKITKRGQNVTFRCDPISEHNRLYWYRQTLGQGPEFLTYFQNEAQLEKSRLLSDRFSAERPKGSFSTLEIQRTEQGDSAMYLCATQSSVRSGVHEQYFGPGTRLTVT.

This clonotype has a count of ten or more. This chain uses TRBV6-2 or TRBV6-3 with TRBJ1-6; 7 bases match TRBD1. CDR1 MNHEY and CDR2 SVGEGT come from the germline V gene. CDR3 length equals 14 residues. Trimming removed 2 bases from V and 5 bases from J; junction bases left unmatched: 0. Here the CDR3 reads CASSYGTDNSPLHF. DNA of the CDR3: TGTGCCAGCAGTTACGGGACAGATAATTCACCCCTCCACTTT.

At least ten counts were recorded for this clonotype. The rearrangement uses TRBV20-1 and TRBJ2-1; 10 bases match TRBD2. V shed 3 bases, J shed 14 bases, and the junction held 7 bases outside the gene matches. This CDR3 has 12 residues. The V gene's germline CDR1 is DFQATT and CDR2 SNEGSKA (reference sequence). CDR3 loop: CSASASGSGEFF. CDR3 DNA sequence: TGCAGTGCTAGTGCTAGCGGGAGTGGGGAGTTCTTC.